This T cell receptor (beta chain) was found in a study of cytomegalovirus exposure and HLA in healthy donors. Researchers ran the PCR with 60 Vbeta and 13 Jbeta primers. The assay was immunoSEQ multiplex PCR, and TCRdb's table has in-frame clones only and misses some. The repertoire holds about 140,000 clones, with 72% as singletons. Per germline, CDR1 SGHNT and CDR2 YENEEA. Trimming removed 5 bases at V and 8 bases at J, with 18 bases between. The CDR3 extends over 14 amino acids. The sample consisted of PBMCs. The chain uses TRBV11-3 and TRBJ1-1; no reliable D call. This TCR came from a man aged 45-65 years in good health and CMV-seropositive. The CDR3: CASSRSPTTVEAFF. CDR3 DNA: TGTGCCAGCAGCCGGAGCCCGACGACTGTCGAAGCTTTCTTT. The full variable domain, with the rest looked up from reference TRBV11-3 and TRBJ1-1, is EAGVVQSPRYKIIEKKQPVAFWCNPISGHNTLYWYLQNLGQGPELLIRYENEEAVDDSQLPKDRFSAERLKGVDSTLKIQPAELGDSAVYLCASSRSPTTVEAFFGQGTRLTVV.